This T cell receptor (beta chain) was sequenced for a study of CD8 T cells in Susac syndrome. General study points: None of the CD4+ T cell repertoires in Susac syndrome showed clonal expansion.

As concerns this clonotype: Its antigen is unknown.

The length of the CDR3 is 15 residues. Random hexamers served to reverse transcribe roughly 0.45 to 1 ug RNA. An immunoSEQ multiplex PCR generated amplified TCR beta CDR3 products spanning 54 Vbeta and 13 Jbeta. TCRdb re-analysed the immunoSEQ multiplex PCR reads in MiXCR, keeping a single row per CDR3 protein. The sample has about 94,000 distinct CDR3 sequences; 85% to 95% are singletons. The TCR originated in a human donor with Susac syndrome. Sequencing was carried out using CD4+ T cells from PBMCs. This chain uses TRBV21-1 with TRBJ2-3; no check of the table's D call, TRBD2, against the DNA was made. TRBV21-1 is recorded as a pseudogene. The CDR3 loop is CASSNSRQHTDTQYF. CDR3 coding DNA: TGTGCCAGCAGCAATAGTCGACAACACACAGATACGCAGTATTTT.